One and the same sample provided the 14 T cell receptor beta chains below, sequenced in a study of CD8 T cells in Susac syndrome. Random hexamers were used to reverse transcribe the RNA input (about 0.5 to 1 ug). In TCRdb, the immunoSEQ multiplex PCR reads were re-called with MiXCR into one record per CDR3 protein. Of more than 250,000 distinct CDR3 sequences in the sample, 92% were seen once. Sequenced: CD4+ T cells from PBMCs. The receptors come from a human donor with multiple sclerosis.

The rearrangement links TRBV29-1 to TRBJ2-7, with TRBD1 matching over 7 bases. Looked up from germline, CDR1 is SQVTM and CDR2 is ANQGSEA. The ends lost 6 bases at V and 7 bases at J; junction bases unmatched: 12. The CDR3 covers 13 residues. The CDR3 sequence: CSVVTGPGSEQYF. Here the CDR3 DNA reads TGCAGCGTCGTGACAGGGCCAGGGTCAGAGCAGTACTTC.

This clonotype was recorded a few times. The chain has TRBV12-3 or TRBV12-4 and TRBJ2-5, with TRBD1 identical over 7 bases. This CDR3 region has 14 residues. V shed 4 bases and J 0 bases; nucleotides not matched to a gene: 2. CDR3 protein: CASSSGQYQETQYF. The CDR3 DNA reads TGTGCCAGCAGTTCGGGACAGTACCAAGAGACCCAGTACTTC.

The chain employs TRBV3-1 and TRBJ2-7, with 13 positions matching TRBD2. Germline CDR1 LGHDT, CDR2 YNNKEL (reference sequence). The CDR3 sequence is 18 residues long. Losses at the gene ends were 1 base for V and 2 bases for J; bases not matched to a gene: 8. The CDR3 loop reads CASSQAGTSGKLTYEQYF. In DNA form, the CDR3 reads TGTGCCAGCAGCCAAGCCGGGACTAGCGGGAAATTAACCTACGAGCAGTACTTC.

The J gene is TRBJ2-5, the V gene TRBV20-1, with 10 bases fitting TRBD2. The J segment lost 1 base and the V segment lost 3 bases, leaving 14 bases of the junction unmatched. The CDR3 consists of 18 residues. Germline V gene data show CDR1 as DFQATT and CDR2 as SNEGSKA (reference sequence). In DNA form, the CDR3 reads TGCAGTGCTAGTTCTTGGACTAGCGGTCTAAACTTCCAAGAGACCCAGTACTTC. It translates to CSASSWTSGLNFQETQYF.

This chain uses TRBV29-1 with TRBJ2-2; either TRBD1 or TRBD2 may fit D (5 bases each). Between the trimmed V and J ends, which lost 7 bases and 4 bases, there was a span of 22 bases. From germline, CDR1 is SQVTM and CDR2 ANQGSEA. The length of the CDR3 is 16 residues. CDR3: CSAAMIPGPRTGELFF. The CDR3 DNA is TGCAGCGCTGCTATGATACCGGGACCTCGCACCGGGGAGCTGTTTTTT.

CDR3 sequence reads: CASSYSAFGVAYEQYF. DNA of the CDR3: TGTGCCAGCAGTTACTCGGCTTTCGGGGTCGCCTACGAGCAGTACTTC. The chain joins TRBV6-6 to TRBJ2-7, with D maybe TRBD2 (5 bases). V was trimmed by 0 bases and J by 2 bases, leaving 14 bases between them. The CDR3 has 16 amino acids. Germline loops: CDR1 MNHNY, CDR2 SVGAGI (reference sequence).

The chain recombines TRBV6-6 with TRBJ2-7; TRBD2 might be the D (6 bases). The CDR3 is 15 residues long. V was shortened by 6 bases and J by 2 bases, with 17 bases between the two germline ends. CDR1 is MNHNY and CDR2 is SVGAGI in the germline V gene (reference sequence). CDR3 sequence: CASSPKGGPTYEQYF. CDR3 in DNA: TGTGCCAGCAGCCCTAAGGGAGGACCTACCTACGAGCAGTACTTC.

V and J are TRBV5-1 and TRBJ2-6; no clear D. Per germline, CDR1 SGHRS and CDR2 YFSETQ. There are 15 residues in the CDR3. Trimming removed 5 bases at V and 1 base at J, with 10 bases between. The CDR3 DNA is TGCGCCAGCAGACCAGAGATATCTGGGGCCAACGTCCTGACTTTC. Its translation: CASRPEISGANVLTF.

V and J are TRBV4-2 and TRBJ1-2; D ambiguous. CDR1 and CDR2 (germline): LGHNA, YNFKEQ. Trimming pared 1 base from V and 4 bases from J, leaving 16 bases between. CDR3 length: 16 amino acids. The CDR3 DNA reads as TGTGCCAGCAGCCAAGGGGCTTCCATATCCTTCTATGGCTACACCTTC. It yields the protein CASSQGASISFYGYTF.

The gene calls are TRBV5-6 and TRBJ2-5; TRBD2 agrees at 8 bases. Germline CDR1 is SGHDT and CDR2 is YYEEEE. V lost 0 bases and J lost 7; bases outside the gene matches: 11. CDR3 length: 16 amino acids. The CDR3: CASSLGRGDPRVTQYF. CDR3 nucleotide sequence: TGTGCCAGCAGCTTGGGGCGGGGGGATCCAAGAGTGACCCAGTACTTC.

The rearrangement links TRBV14 to TRBJ2-2; the match to TRBD2 covers 10 bases. Germline V CDR1 and CDR2: SGHDN, FVKESK. CDR3 length: 20 amino acids. V lost 0 bases, J lost 0 bases, and 10 bases stayed unmatched. CDR3 amino acids: CASSQEEGLAGDPNTGELFF. In nucleotides, the CDR3 is TGTGCCAGCAGCCAAGAGGAGGGTCTAGCGGGGGATCCGAACACCGGGGAGCTGTTTTTT.

This chain links TRBV9 with TRBJ2-7; 8 bases are a match to TRBD1. V lost 0 bases and J lost 5; bases outside the gene matches: 7. CDR1 and CDR2 from the germline V gene are SGDLS and YYNGEE. CDR3 length: 15 amino acids. This CDR3 is CASSVEDRGWDEQYF. DNA of the CDR3: TGTGCCAGCAGCGTAGAAGACAGGGGTTGGGACGAGCAGTACTTC.

The chain recombines TRBV28 with TRBJ1-1, with 8 positions matching TRBD1. The CDR3 totals 14 residues. Germline V gene data show CDR1 as MDHEN and CDR2 as SYDVKM. V trimming: 5 bases; J trimming: 0 bases; junction bases outside the gene matches: 2. CDR3 sequence (DNA): TGTGCCAGCAGTGGCAGGGGGCTGAACACTGAAGCTTTCTTT. Amino acid sequence: CASSGRGLNTEAFF.

The DNA for the CDR3 is TGTGCCAGCATTAAAGACGGCGGAATCTCCTACAATGAGCAGTTCTTC. This translates into CASIKDGGISYNEQFF. The V and J genes are TRBV2 and TRBJ2-1; no reliable D call. The germline V gene has CDR1 SNHLY and CDR2 FYNNEI. V was clipped by 7 bases and J by 0 bases, with 16 bases between them. The CDR3 has 16 residues.